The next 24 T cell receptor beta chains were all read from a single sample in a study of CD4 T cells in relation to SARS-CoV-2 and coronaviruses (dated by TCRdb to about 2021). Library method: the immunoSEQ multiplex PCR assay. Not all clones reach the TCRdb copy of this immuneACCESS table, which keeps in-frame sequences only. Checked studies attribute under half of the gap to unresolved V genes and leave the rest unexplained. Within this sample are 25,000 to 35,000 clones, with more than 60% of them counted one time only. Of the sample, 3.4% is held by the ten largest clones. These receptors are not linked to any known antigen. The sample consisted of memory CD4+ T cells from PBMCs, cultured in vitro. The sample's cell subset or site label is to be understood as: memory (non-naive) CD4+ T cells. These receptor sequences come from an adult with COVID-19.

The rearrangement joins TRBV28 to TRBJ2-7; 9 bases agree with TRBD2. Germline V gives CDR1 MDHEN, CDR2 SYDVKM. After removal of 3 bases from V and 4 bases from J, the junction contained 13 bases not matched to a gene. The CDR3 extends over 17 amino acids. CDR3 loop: CASSLDSGSKFGYEQYF. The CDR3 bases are TGTGCCAGCAGTTTGGATAGCGGGAGTAAGTTCGGTTACGAGCAGTACTTC.

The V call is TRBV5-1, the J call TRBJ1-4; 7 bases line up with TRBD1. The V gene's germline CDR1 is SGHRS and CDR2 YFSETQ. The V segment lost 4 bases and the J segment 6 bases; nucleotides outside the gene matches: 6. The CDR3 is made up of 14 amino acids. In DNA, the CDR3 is TGCGCCAGCAGCCTGACAGGGCGAGATGAAAAACTGTTTTTT. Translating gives CASSLTGRDEKLFF.

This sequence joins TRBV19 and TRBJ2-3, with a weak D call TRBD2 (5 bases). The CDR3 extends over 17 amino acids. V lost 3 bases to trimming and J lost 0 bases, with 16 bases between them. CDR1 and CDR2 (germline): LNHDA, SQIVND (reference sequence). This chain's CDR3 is CASSMSLGGYSTDTQYF. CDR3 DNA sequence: TGTGCCAGTAGTATGAGTCTCGGCGGGTACAGCACAGATACGCAGTATTTT.

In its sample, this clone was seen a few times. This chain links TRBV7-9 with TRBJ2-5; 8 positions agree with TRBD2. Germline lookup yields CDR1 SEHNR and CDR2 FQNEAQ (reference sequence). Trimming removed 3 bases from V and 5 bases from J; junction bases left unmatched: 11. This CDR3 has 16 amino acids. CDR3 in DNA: TGTGCCAGCAGCTTCGGGGTTAGCGGGACCGGGGAGACCCAGTACTTC. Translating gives CASSFGVSGTGETQYF.

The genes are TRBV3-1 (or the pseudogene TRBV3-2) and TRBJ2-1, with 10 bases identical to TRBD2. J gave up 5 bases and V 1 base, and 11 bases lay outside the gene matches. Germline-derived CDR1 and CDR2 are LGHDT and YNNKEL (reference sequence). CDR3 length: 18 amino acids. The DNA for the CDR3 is TGTGCCAGCAGCCAAGGTGGTTCGGGTCTAGCGGGAGACAATGAGCAGTTCTTC. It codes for CASSQGGSGLAGDNEQFF.

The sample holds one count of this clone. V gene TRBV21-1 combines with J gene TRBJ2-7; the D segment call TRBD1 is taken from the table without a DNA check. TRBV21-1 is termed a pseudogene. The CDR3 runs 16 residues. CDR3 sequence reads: CASSIRYGTGFYEQYF. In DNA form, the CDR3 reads TGTGCCAGCAGCATTAGATACGGGACAGGGTTTTACGAGCAGTACTTC.

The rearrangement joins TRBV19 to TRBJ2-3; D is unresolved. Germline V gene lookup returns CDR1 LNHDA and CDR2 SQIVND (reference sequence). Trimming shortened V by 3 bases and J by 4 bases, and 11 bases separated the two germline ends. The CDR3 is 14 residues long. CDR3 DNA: TGTGCCAGTAGTATCGTCCAGTCTCCAGATACGCAGTATTTT. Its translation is CASSIVQSPDTQYF. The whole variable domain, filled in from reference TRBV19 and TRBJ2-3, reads DGGITQSPKYLFRKEGQNVTLSCEQNLNHDAMYWYRQDPGQGLRLIYYSQIVNDFQKGDIAEGYSVSREKKESFPLTVTSAQKNPTAFYLCASSIVQSPDTQYFGPGTRLTVL.

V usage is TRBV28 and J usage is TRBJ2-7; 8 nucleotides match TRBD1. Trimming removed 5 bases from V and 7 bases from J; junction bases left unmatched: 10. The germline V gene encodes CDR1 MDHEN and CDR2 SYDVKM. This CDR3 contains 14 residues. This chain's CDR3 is CASSPWTGWGEQYF. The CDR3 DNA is TGTGCCAGCAGTCCGTGGACAGGGTGGGGGGAGCAGTACTTC. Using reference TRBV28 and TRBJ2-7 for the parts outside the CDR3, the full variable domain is DVKVTQSSRYLVKRTGEKVFLECVQDMDHENMFWYRQDPGLGLRLIYFSYDVKMKEKGDIPEGYSVSREKKERFSLILESASTNQTSMYLCASSPWTGWGEQYFGPGTRLTVT.

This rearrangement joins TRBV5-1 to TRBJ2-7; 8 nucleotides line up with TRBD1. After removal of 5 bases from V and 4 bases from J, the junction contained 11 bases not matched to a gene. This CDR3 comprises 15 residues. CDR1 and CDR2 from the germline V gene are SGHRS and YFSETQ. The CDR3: CASRKGQGPAYEQYF. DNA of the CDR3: TGCGCCAGCAGGAAAGGACAGGGACCGGCTTACGAGCAGTACTTC.

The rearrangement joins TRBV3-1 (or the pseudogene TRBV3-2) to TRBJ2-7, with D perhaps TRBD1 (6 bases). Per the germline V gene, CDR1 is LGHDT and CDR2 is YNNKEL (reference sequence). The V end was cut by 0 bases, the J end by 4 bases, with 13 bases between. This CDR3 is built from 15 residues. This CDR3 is CASSQDEGVYYEQYF. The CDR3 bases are TGTGCCAGCAGCCAAGACGAGGGGGTCTATTACGAGCAGTACTTC.

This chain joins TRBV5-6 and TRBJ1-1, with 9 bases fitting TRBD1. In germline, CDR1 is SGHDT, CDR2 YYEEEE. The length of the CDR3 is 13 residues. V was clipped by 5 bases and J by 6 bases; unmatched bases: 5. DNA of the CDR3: TGTGCCAGCAGTGGGACAGGGTTCGCTGAAGCTTTCTTT. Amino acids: CASSGTGFAEAFF.

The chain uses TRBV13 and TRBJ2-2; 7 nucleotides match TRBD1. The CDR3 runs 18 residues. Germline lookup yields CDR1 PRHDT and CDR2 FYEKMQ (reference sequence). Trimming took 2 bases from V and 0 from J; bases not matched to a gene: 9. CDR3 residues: CASSLYRDSKTNTGELFF. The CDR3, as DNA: TGTGCCAGCAGCTTATACCGGGACAGTAAGACGAACACCGGGGAGCTGTTTTTT.

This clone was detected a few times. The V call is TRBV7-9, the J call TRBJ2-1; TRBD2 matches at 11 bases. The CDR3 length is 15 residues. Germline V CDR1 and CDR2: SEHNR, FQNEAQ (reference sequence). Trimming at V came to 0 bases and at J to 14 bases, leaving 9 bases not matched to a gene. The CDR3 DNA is TGTGCCAGCAGCTTAGCTATAGCGGGAGGGCCTGATGAGTTCTTC. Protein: CASSLAIAGGPDEFF.

The CDR3 DNA sequence: TGTGCCAGCAGCTTAGGGCAGTACAATGAGCAGTTCTTC. This gives the protein CASSLGQYNEQFF. The chain joins TRBV7-9 to TRBJ2-1, with no clear D. The CDR3 extends over 13 amino acids. CDR1 is SEHNR, CDR2 FQNEAQ, per germline (reference sequence). With 1 base removed from V and 4 bases from J, the gap between germline ends came to 5 bases.

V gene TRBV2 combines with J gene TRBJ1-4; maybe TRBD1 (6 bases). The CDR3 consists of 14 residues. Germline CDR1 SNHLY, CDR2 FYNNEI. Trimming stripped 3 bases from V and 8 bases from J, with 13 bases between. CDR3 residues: CASSDSRGGEKLFF. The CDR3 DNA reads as TGTGCCAGCAGTGACAGCAGGGGCGGCGAAAAACTGTTTTTT.

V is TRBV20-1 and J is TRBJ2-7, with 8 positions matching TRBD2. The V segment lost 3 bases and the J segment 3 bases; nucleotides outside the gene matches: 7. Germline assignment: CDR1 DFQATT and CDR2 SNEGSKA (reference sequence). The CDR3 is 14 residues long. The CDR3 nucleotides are TGCAGTGCTAGTAGCGGGGAGGCGCTCTACGAGCAGTACTTC. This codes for CSASSGEALYEQYF.

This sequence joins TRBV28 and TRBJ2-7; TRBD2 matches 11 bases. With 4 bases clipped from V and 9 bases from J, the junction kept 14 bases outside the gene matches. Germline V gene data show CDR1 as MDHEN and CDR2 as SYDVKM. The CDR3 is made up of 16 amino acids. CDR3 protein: CASSSKLAGVKIGQYF. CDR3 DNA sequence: TGTGCCAGCAGTTCCAAACTAGCGGGAGTGAAAATAGGGCAGTACTTC.

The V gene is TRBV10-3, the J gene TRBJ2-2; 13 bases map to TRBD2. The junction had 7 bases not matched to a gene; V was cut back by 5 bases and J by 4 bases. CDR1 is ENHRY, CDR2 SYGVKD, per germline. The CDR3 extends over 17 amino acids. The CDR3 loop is CAISLLAGGPSTGELFF. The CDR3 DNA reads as TGTGCCATCAGTCTACTAGCGGGAGGGCCAAGCACCGGGGAGCTGTTTTTT.

The CDR3: CASSDRQGARSRTEAFF. The CDR3 DNA reads TGTGCCAGCAGTGACCGACAGGGGGCGCGGAGTAGAACTGAAGCTTTCTTT. The chain joins TRBV6-4 to TRBJ1-1; 10 nucleotides align to TRBD1. V gave up 2 bases and J gave up 5 bases; unmatched junction bases: 11. Germline CDR1 and CDR2: MRHNA and SNTAGT. This CDR3 spans 17 amino acids.

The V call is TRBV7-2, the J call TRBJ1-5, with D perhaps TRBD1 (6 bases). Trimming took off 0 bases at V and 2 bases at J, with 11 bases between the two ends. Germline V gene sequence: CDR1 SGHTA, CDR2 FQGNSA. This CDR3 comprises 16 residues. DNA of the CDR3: TGTGCCAGCAGCTTAGCGGGGGGGCATGGCAATCAGCCCCAGCATTTT. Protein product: CASSLAGGHGNQPQHF.

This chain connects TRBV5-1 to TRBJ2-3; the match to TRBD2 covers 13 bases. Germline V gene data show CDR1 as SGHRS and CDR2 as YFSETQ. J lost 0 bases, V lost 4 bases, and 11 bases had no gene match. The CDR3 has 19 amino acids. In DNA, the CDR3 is TGCGCCAGCAGCGAATCCGGGACTAGCGGGGTAACAAGCACAGATACGCAGTATTTT. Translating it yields CASSESGTSGVTSTDTQYF. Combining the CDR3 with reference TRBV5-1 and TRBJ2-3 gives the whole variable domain KAGVTQTPRYLIKTRGQQVTLSCSPISGHRSVSWYQQTPGQGLQFLFEYFSETQRNKGNFPGRFSGRQFSNSRSEMNVSTLELGDSALYLCASSESGTSGVTSTDTQYFGPGTRLTVL.

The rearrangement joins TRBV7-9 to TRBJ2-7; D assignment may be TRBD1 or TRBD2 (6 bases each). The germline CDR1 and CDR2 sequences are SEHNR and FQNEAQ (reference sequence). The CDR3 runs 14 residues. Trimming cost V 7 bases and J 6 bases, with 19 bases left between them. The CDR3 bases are TGTGCCAGCATCTCGGAGGGGGTCTCGGGCGAGCAGTACTTC. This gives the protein CASISEGVSGEQYF.

The CDR3 region has the DNA TGCGCCAGCAGCCAAGATTTTGAGACTAGCGGGGGGAGATACGAGCAGTACTTC. Residues: CASSQDFETSGGRYEQYF. The rearrangement joins TRBV4-1 to TRBJ2-7, with 13 bases lining up with TRBD2. With 0 bases clipped from V and 4 bases from J, the junction kept 9 bases outside the gene matches. Germline V gene lookup returns CDR1 MGHRA and CDR2 YSYEKL. This CDR3 region has 18 residues.

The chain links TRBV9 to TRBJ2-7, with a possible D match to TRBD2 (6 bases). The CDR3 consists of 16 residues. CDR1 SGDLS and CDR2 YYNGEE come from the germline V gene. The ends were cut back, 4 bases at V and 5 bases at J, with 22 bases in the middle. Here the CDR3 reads CASSPRERVGSNEQYF. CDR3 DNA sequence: TGTGCCAGCAGCCCTCGGGAGCGGGTCGGGTCAAACGAGCAGTACTTC. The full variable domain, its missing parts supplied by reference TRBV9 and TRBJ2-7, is DSGVTQTPKHLITATGQRVTLRCSPRSGDLSVYWYQQSLDQGLQFLIQYYNGEERAKGNILERFSAQQFPDLHSELNLSSLELGDSALYFCASSPRERVGSNEQYFGPGTRLTVT.